Below, one T cell receptor beta chain is given with its context. Its antigen is not known. Germline is not matched at one junction end, which may reflect a read error. Profiles of TCR beta VDJ and CDR3 were generated from a genomic DNA template. TCRdb passed the reads through MiXCR, listing each CDR3 protein once. The sample records roughly 180,000 distinct CDR3 sequences, 40% to 55% being singletons. The CDR3 runs 12 residues. The germline gives CDR1 WSHSY, CDR2 SAAADI. The data stem from a study of CD8+CD57+ T cells in acquired aplastic anemia. General study points: Around 27 sequences, all CD8+ CDR3, were shared between patients and controls.

Sequencing input: sorted CD4+, CD8+, or CD8+CD57+ T cells (not recorded which) from PBMCs. This clonotype originated in a human donor in good health. The chain uses TRBV10-2 and TRBJ1-5; D gene uncertain. The DNA of the CDR3 is TGCGCCAGCAGTGAGCTGTCTCAGCCCCGGCATTTT. It is translated as CASSELSQPRHF.